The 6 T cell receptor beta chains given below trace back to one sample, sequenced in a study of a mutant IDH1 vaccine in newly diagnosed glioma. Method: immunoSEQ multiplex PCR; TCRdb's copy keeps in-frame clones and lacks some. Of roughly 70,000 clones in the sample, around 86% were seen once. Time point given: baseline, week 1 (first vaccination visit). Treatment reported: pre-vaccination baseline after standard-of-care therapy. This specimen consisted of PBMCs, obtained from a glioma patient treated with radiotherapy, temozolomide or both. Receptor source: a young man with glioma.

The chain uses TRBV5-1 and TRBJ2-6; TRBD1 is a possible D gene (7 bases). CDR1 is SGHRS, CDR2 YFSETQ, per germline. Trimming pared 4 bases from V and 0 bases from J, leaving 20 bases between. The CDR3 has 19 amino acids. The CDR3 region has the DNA TGCGCCAGCAGCCCCTATCGGGGGACAGAAATCTCTGGGGCCAACGTCCTGACTTTC. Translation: CASSPYRGTEISGANVLTF.

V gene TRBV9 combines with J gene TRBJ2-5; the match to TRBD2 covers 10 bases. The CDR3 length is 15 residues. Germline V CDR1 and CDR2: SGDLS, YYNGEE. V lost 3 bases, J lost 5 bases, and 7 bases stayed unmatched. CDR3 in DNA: TGTGCCAGCAGCGCGGCGGGTAGCGGGGGGGAGACCCAGTACTTC. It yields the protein CASSAAGSGGETQYF.

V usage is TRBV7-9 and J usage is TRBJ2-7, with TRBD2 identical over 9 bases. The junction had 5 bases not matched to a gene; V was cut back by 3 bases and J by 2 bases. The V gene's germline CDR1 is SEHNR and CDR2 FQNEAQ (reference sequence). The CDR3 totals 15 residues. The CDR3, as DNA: TGTGCCAGCAGCTTTCCGACTAGCGGAGCCTACGAGCAGTACTTC. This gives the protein CASSFPTSGAYEQYF.

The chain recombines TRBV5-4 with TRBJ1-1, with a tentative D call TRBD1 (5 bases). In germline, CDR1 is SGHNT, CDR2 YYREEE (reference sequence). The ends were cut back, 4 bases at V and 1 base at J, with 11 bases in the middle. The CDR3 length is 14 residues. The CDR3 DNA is TGTGCCAGCAGCCAAGGGACGGAGAACACTGAAGCTTTCTTT. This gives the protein CASSQGTENTEAFF.

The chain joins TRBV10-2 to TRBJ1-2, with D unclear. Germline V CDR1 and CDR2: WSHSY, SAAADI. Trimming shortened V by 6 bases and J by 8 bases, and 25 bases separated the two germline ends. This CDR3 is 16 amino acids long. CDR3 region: CASSASGGSKMSGYTF. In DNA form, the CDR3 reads TGCGCCAGCAGCGCCTCAGGTGGGAGTAAAATGAGCGGCTACACCTTC.

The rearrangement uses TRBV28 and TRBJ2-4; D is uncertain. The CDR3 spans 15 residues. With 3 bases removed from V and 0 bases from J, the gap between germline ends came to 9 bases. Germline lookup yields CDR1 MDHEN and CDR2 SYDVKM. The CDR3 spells CASSFNSRAKNIQYF. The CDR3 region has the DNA TGTGCCAGCAGTTTTAACAGTAGAGCCAAAAACATTCAGTACTTC.